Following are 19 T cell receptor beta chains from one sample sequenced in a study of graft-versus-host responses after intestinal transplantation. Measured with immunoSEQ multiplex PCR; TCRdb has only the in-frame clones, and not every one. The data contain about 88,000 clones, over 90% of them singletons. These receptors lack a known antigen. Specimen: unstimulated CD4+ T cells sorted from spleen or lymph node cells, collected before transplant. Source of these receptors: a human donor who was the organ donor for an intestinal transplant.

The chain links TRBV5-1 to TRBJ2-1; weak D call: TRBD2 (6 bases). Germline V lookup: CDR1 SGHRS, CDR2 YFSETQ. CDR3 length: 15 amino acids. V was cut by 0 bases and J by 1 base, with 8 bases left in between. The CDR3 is CASSLGDSSYNEQFF. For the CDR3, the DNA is TGCGCCAGCAGCTTGGGGGACTCTTCCTACAATGAGCAGTTCTTC. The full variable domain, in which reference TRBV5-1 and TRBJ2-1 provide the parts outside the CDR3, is KAGVTQTPRYLIKTRGQQVTLSCSPISGHRSVSWYQQTPGQGLQFLFEYFSETQRNKGNFPGRFSGRQFSNSRSEMNVSTLELGDSALYLCASSLGDSSYNEQFFGPGTRLTVL.

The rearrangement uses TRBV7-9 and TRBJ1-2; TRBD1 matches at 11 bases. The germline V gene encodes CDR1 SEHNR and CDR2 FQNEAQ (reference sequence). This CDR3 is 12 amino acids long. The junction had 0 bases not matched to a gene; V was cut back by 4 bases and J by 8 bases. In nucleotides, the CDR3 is TGTGCCAGCAGCTGGACAGGGGGCGGCTACACCTTC. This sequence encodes CASSWTGGGYTF.

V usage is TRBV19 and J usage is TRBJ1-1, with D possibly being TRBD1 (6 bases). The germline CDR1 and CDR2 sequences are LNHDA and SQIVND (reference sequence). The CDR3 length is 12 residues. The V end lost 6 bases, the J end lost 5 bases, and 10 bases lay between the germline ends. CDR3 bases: TGTGCCAGTAGATACAGGGAAACTGAAGCTTTCTTT. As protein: CASRYRETEAFF. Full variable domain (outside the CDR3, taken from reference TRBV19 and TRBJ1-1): DGGITQSPKYLFRKEGQNVTLSCEQNLNHDAMYWYRQDPGQGLRLIYYSQIVNDFQKGDIAEGYSVSREKKESFPLTVTSAQKNPTAFYLCASRYRETEAFFGQGTRLTVV.

The CDR3 region is CAWSKGLIYPEAFF. In DNA, the CDR3 is TGTGCCTGGAGTAAGGGTTTGATATACCCTGAAGCTTTCTTT. V usage is TRBV30 and J usage is TRBJ1-1; no clear D. Germline CDR1 is GTSNPN and CDR2 is SVGIG (reference sequence). V gave up 2 bases and J gave up 6 bases, with 16 bases separating them. The CDR3 is 14 residues long.

As DNA, the CDR3 is TGTGCCAGCAAGGTCAGCGTCCTCTCTGGAAACACCATATATTTT. Translation gives CASKVSVLSGNTIYF. V is TRBV5-5 and J is TRBJ1-3; D gene unclear. V lost 6 bases and J lost 0, with 13 bases in between. The germline V gene has CDR1 SGHKS and CDR2 YYEKEE (reference sequence). The CDR3 totals 15 residues.

This CDR3 is CASSRQGAGANVLTF. CDR3 bases: TGTGCCAGCAGCCGACAGGGGGCTGGGGCCAACGTCCTGACTTTC. The chain links TRBV5-6 to TRBJ2-6; TRBD1 aligns across 9 bases. CDR3 length equals 15 residues. The germline V gene encodes CDR1 SGHDT and CDR2 YYEEEE. V lost 4 bases and J lost 2; bases outside the gene matches: 1.

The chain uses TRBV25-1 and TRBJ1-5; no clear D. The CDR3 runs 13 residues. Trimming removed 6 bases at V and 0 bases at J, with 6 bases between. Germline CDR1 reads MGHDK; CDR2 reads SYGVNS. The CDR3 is CASRADSNQPQHF. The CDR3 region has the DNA TGTGCCAGCAGAGCCGATAGCAATCAGCCCCAGCATTTT.

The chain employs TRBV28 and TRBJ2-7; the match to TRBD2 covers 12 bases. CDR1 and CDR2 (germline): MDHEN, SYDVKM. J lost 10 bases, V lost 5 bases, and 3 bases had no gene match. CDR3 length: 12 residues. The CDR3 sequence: CASSLAGGPQYF. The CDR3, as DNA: TGTGCCAGCAGTCTAGCGGGGGGGCCCCAGTACTTC. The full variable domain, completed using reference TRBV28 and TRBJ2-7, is DVKVTQSSRYLVKRTGEKVFLECVQDMDHENMFWYRQDPGLGLRLIYFSYDVKMKEKGDIPEGYSVSREKKERFSLILESASTNQTSMYLCASSLAGGPQYFGPGTRLTVT.

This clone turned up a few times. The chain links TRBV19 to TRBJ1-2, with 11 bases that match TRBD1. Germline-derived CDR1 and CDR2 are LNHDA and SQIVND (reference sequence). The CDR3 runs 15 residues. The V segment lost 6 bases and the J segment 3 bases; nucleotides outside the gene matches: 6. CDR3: CASSRTGGAHYGYTF. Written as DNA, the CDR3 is TGTGCCAGTAGCCGGACAGGGGGCGCGCACTATGGCTACACCTTC.

CDR3 residues: CASRLADTGRKSF. CDR3 coding DNA: TGTGCAAGTCGCTTAGCGGACACCGGGAGGAAATCCTTC. This chain connects TRBV12-2 to TRBJ2-7; the D call of TRBD2 is as the table states it, not checked on the DNA. TRBV12-2 is annotated as a pseudogene. This CDR3 region has 13 residues.

This CDR3 reads CASSYRPSGANVLTF. CDR3 in DNA: TGTGCCAGCAGCTATAGGCCCTCTGGGGCCAACGTCCTGACTTTC. The V call is TRBV9, the J call TRBJ2-6; D not resolved. V was shortened by 4 bases and J by 0 bases, with 8 bases between the two germline ends. This CDR3 comprises 15 residues. Germline V CDR1 and CDR2: SGDLS, YYNGEE.

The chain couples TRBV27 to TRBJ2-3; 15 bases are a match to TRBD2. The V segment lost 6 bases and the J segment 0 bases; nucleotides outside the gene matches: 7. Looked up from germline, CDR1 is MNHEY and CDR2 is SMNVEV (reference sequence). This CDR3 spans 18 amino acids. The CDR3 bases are TGTGCCAGCAGCCTTAGGGGACTAGCGGGGGGTAGCACAGATACGCAGTATTTT. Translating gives CASSLRGLAGGSTDTQYF.

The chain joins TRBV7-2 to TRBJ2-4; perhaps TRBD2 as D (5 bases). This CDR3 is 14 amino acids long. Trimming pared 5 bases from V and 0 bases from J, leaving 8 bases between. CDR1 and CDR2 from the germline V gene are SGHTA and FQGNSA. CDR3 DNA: TGTGCCAGCAGCCACGGACTAGCCAAAAACATTCAGTACTTC. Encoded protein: CASSHGLAKNIQYF.

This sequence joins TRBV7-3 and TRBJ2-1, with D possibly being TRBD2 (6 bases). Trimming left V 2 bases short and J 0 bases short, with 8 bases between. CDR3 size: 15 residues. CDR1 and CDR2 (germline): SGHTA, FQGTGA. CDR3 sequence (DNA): TGTGCCAGCAGCTTATACGGGAGCTCCTACAATGAGCAGTTCTTC. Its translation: CASSLYGSSYNEQFF.

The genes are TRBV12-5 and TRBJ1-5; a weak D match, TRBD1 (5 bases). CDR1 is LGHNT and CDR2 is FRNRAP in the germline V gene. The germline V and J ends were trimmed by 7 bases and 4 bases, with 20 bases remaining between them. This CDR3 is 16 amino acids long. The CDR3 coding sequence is TGTGCTAGTGCTCCATCAGGCCGGGGCGATAATCAGCCCCAGCATTTT. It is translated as CASAPSGRGDNQPQHF.

CDR3 DNA sequence: TGTGCCAGCAGCTTCCCACAGGTGAATTCACCCCTCCACTTT. It encodes CASSFPQVNSPLHF. The chain employs TRBV7-2 and TRBJ1-6, with D maybe TRBD1 (5 bases). Germline V gives CDR1 SGHTA, CDR2 FQGNSA. The CDR3 sequence is 14 residues long. Trimming pared 3 bases from V and 7 bases from J, leaving 10 bases between.

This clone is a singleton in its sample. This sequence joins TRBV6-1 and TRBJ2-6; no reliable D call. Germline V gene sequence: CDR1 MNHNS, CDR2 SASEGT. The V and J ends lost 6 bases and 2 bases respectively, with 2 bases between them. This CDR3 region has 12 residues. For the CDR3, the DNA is TGTGCCAGCAGGGCTGGGGCCAACGTCCTGACTTTC. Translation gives CASRAGANVLTF.

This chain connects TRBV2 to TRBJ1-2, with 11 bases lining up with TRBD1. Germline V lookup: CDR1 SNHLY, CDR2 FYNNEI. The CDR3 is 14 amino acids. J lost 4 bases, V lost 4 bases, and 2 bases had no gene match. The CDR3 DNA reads TGTGCCAGCAGTGTGGGACAGGGGGTCTATGGCTACACCTTC. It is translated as CASSVGQGVYGYTF.

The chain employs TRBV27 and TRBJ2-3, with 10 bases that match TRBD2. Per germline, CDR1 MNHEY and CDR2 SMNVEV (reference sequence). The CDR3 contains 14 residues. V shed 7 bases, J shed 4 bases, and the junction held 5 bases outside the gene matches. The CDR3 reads CASMGTSEADTQYF. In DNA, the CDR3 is TGTGCCAGCATGGGGACTAGCGAAGCAGATACGCAGTATTTT.